This note documents a single T cell receptor beta chain sequence. Just one base apart from a much larger clone, this may be a read error. The sample originates from a study of molecular identifiers for immune sequencing clone quantification. TCR libraries were built in bulk with a published protocol and specific TCR primers. TCRdb reanalysed the PCR reads using MiXCR and keeps one entry per CDR3 protein. The sample lists a few hundred thousand distinct CDR3 sequences, roughly a quarter occurring once. Trimming removed 5 bases from V and 6 bases from J; junction bases left unmatched: 3. CDR1 and CDR2 (germline): SEHNR, FQNEAQ (reference sequence). This CDR3 region has 15 residues.

The sample was naive CD8+ T cells from blood, with Jurkat cell RNA spiked in. The subset denotes: FACS-sorted CD8+CD4-CCR7+CD45RA+ naive T cells. This sequence was found in a human donor in good health. Some libraries in this study had Jurkat cell RNA spiked in. The rearrangement uses TRBV7-9 and TRBJ2-1, with TRBD2 identical over 14 bases. CDR3 region: CASSRGLAGVNEQFF. The CDR3 DNA reads as TGTGCCAGCAGCCGGGGACTAGCGGGGGTCAATGAGCAGTTCTTC.